This T cell receptor beta chain was retrieved from a study of PD-1 blockade in mismatch repair-deficient tumors. About the study: Patients had approximately 12 mismatch repair-deficient cancer types and were previously treated and progressing.

On this clone: Its cognate antigen is unknown.

Mismatch repair deficiency was confirmed in all patients, by PCR or immunohistochemistry. TCRs were sequenced from a few patients responding to pembrolizumab. General study results and limits: Tumor-resident clones, often undetectable pretreatment in blood, expanded then contracted after pembrolizumab.

The CDR3 runs 15 residues. V lost 6 bases and J lost 4; bases outside the gene matches: 8. Germline values: CDR1 SGHDT, CDR2 YYEEEE. Measured with immunoSEQ multiplex PCR; TCRdb has only the in-frame clones, and not every one. Of around 100,000 clones listed, about 80% were seen once; the top ten hold about 4.7%. The rearrangement joins TRBV5-6 to TRBJ2-3; 10 bases map to TRBD2. The sequence derives from an adult with mismatch repair-deficient cancer. The source was peripheral blood, collected 60 weeks after starting pembrolizumab. The CDR3 coding sequence is TGTGCCAGCACCCCTAGCGGGAGTCTCCCAGATACGCAGTATTTT. Its protein product is CASTPSGSLPDTQYF.